These 26 T cell receptor beta chains were all obtained from the same sample, sequenced in a study of blood T cell repertoires in COVID-19. Sequencing used immunoSEQ multiplex PCR; TCRdb keeps in-frame clones, though not all of them. Of about 200,000 clones listed, roughly 78% are singletons. The sequencing sample was made of peripheral blood. All receptors come from a woman older than 75 with active or convalescent COVID-19.

The chain carries TRBV19 and TRBJ2-5; tentative D call: TRBD2 (6 bases). Germline CDR1 is LNHDA and CDR2 is SQIVND (reference sequence). This CDR3 is 14 amino acids long. Trimming cost V 8 bases and J 2 bases, with 15 bases left between them. CDR3 sequence: CASSRRGAQETQYF. The CDR3 DNA follows: TGTGCCAGTTCGCGTCGCGGGGCACAAGAGACCCAGTACTTC. Complete variable domain (other parts from reference TRBV19 and TRBJ2-5): DGGITQSPKYLFRKEGQNVTLSCEQNLNHDAMYWYRQDPGQGLRLIYYSQIVNDFQKGDIAEGYSVSREKKESFPLTVTSAQKNPTAFYLCASSRRGAQETQYFGPGTRLLVL.

This clone was detected only once. The chain has TRBV28 and TRBJ1-4; 8 positions match TRBD1. J gave up 7 bases and V 8 bases, and 6 bases lay outside the gene matches. The CDR3 consists of 13 residues. The germline gives CDR1 MDHEN, CDR2 SYDVKM. The chain's CDR3 is CASLYRGSEKLFF. CDR3 DNA: TGTGCCAGCCTTTACAGGGGGAGTGAAAAACTGTTTTTT.

CDR3 nucleotide sequence: TGTGCCTGGAGTCCGTCAGGGAACTATGGCTACACCTTC. Translated: CAWSPSGNYGYTF. The V gene is TRBV30, the J gene TRBJ1-2; tentative D call: TRBD1 (5 bases). This CDR3 is 13 amino acids long. Trimming took 2 bases from V and 2 from J, leaving 9 bases between them. From germline, CDR1 is GTSNPN and CDR2 SVGIG (reference sequence).

This chain connects TRBV5-6 to TRBJ2-2; TRBD2 might be the D (5 bases). The V end was cut by 4 bases, the J end by 1 base, with 5 bases between. CDR1 and CDR2 (germline): SGHDT, YYEEEE. The CDR3 has 13 residues. The CDR3 coding sequence is TGTGCCAGCAGCCGGGAGAACACCGGGGAGCTGTTTTTT. Translation: CASSRENTGELFF.

This chain uses TRBV12-3 or TRBV12-4 with TRBJ1-1; no clear D gene. Trimming removed 3 bases at V and 3 bases at J, with 8 bases between. The CDR3 totals 13 residues. CDR3 region: CASSFGVHTEAFF. The CDR3 DNA reads as TGTGCCAGCAGTTTCGGGGTGCACACTGAAGCTTTCTTT.

The chain couples TRBV28 to TRBJ2-1; 8 nucleotides align to TRBD2. Per germline, CDR1 MDHEN and CDR2 SYDVKM. Trimming took 5 bases from V and 7 from J; bases not matched to a gene: 7. CDR3 length: 14 amino acids. CDR3 amino acids: CASSTGGRMNEQFF. Written as DNA, the CDR3 is TGTGCCAGCAGTACGGGGGGGCGGATGAATGAGCAGTTCTTC.

V usage is TRBV6-5 and J usage is TRBJ1-1, with D uncertain. In germline, CDR1 is MNHEY, CDR2 SVGAGI. This CDR3 is 15 amino acids long. Trimming stripped 2 bases from V and 1 base from J, with 11 bases between. CDR3 in amino acids: CASSYGGVGNTEAFF. In nucleotides, the CDR3 is TGTGCCAGCAGTTACGGCGGGGTGGGGAACACTGAAGCTTTCTTT.

In this sample, this clone turned up a few times. This chain connects TRBV6-2 or TRBV6-3 to TRBJ2-6; D uncertain. The germline V gene encodes CDR1 MNHEY and CDR2 SVGEGT. This CDR3 is built from 15 residues. Trimming took off 1 base at V and 1 base at J, with 5 bases between the two ends. CDR3 in DNA: TGTGCCAGCAGTTACTACACGTCTGGGGCCAACGTCCTGACTTTC. Its protein product is CASSYYTSGANVLTF.

The CDR3 coding sequence is TGTGCCAGCAGCTGGGACAGAACCTACAATGAGCAGTTCTTC. This codes for CASSWDRTYNEQFF. The V gene is TRBV5-6, the J gene TRBJ2-1; 7 bases map to TRBD1. V shed 3 bases and J 2 bases; nucleotides not matched to a gene: 2. This CDR3 spans 14 amino acids. Germline CDR1 SGHDT, CDR2 YYEEEE.

The rearrangement uses TRBV18 and TRBJ1-1; D may be TRBD1 (5 bases). The CDR3 extends over 13 amino acids. V lost 4 bases and J 0 bases, leaving 6 bases between the germline ends. In germline, CDR1 is KGHSH, CDR2 LQKENI. The CDR3 reads CASSQQVNTEAFF. The CDR3 DNA sequence: TGTGCCAGCTCACAACAGGTGAACACTGAAGCTTTCTTT. The full variable domain, in which reference TRBV18 and TRBJ1-1 provide the parts outside the CDR3, is NAGVMQNPRHLVRRRGQEARLRCSPMKGHSHVYWYRQLPEEGLKFMVYLQKENIIDESGMPKERFSAEFPKEGPSILRIQQVVRGDSAAYFCASSQQVNTEAFFGQGTRLTVV.

The rearrangement uses TRBV5-4 and TRBJ1-1; D is possibly TRBD1 (6 bases). The CDR3 covers 15 residues. The V and J ends lost 4 bases and 5 bases respectively, with 18 bases between them. CDR1 and CDR2 (germline): SGHNT, YYREEE (reference sequence). CDR3 amino acids: CASSAERGRGTEAFF. CDR3 nucleotide sequence: TGTGCCAGCAGCGCCGAAAGGGGAAGGGGGACTGAAGCTTTCTTT.

In its sample, this clone was seen a few times. The CDR3 DNA is TGCAGTGCTAGTGTACCGGGACAGGGCGGAAACATTCAGTACTTC. This encodes CSASVPGQGGNIQYF. This chain uses TRBV20-1 with TRBJ2-4; TRBD1 agrees at 9 bases. The CDR3 is made up of 15 amino acids. Per the germline V gene, CDR1 is DFQATT and CDR2 is SNEGSKA (reference sequence). The V and J ends lost 3 bases and 6 bases, in that order; junction bases with no gene match: 9.

The chain employs TRBV3-1 (or the pseudogene TRBV3-2) and TRBJ1-6, with a possible D match to TRBD1 (5 bases). There are 15 residues in the CDR3. V lost 0 bases and J 6 bases, leaving 9 bases between the germline ends. The germline CDR1 and CDR2 sequences are LGHDT and YNNKEL (reference sequence). The CDR3 region is CASSQDRAGNSPLHF. CDR3 coding DNA: TGTGCCAGCAGCCAAGACAGGGCCGGTAATTCACCCCTCCACTTT.

This clone has just a few counts. The chain links TRBV6-5 to TRBJ1-1; D is unclear. Trimming pared 7 bases from V and 2 bases from J, leaving 14 bases between. Germline CDR1 reads MNHEY; CDR2 reads SVGAGI. This CDR3 region has 14 residues. As DNA, the CDR3 is TGTGCCAGCACCGGAATCGGGAGAAACACTGAAGCTTTCTTT. Its translation: CASTGIGRNTEAFF.

This chain uses TRBV11-2 with TRBJ2-7, with 7 bases matching TRBD1. Germline lookup yields CDR1 SGHAT and CDR2 FQNNGV. After removal of 6 bases from V and 2 bases from J, the junction contained 10 bases not matched to a gene. CDR3 length equals 15 residues. The CDR3 sequence: CASSFTRDRPYEQYF. The CDR3 nucleotides are TGTGCCAGCAGTTTTACCCGGGACAGACCCTACGAGCAGTACTTC.

The chain recombines TRBV4-1 with TRBJ2-1, with a tentative D call TRBD2 (6 bases). Between the trimmed V and J ends, which lost 2 bases and 2 bases, there was a span of 16 bases. The CDR3 contains 17 residues. Germline loops: CDR1 MGHRA, CDR2 YSYEKL. This CDR3 is CASSQQSGTRPYNEQFF. DNA of the CDR3: TGCGCCAGCAGCCAACAGTCCGGGACTCGTCCCTACAATGAGCAGTTCTTC.

The genes are TRBV4-3 and TRBJ2-1, with 7 nucleotides matching TRBD2. CDR3 length: 16 amino acids. The germline V gene has CDR1 LGHNA and CDR2 YSLEER. The V gene end was trimmed by 2 bases and the J gene end by 6 bases; junction bases not matched to a gene: 10. The CDR3 loop is CASSQMETSARNEQFF. For the CDR3, the DNA is TGCGCCAGCAGCCAAATGGAAACTAGCGCTCGCAATGAGCAGTTCTTC.

This clone was counted only a few times. The chain is built from TRBV7-3 and TRBJ2-5, with 11 bases fitting TRBD2. CDR1 is SGHTA and CDR2 is FQGTGA in the germline V gene. The CDR3 loop spans 19 amino acids. Trimming took 5 bases from V and 4 from J; bases not matched to a gene: 18. This CDR3 is CASSPTFLIKGTSGETQYF. The CDR3 nucleotides are TGTGCCAGCAGCCCAACCTTTCTCATAAAGGGGACTAGCGGAGAGACCCAGTACTTC.

The chain links TRBV15 to TRBJ2-1; 7 nucleotides line up with TRBD2. The CDR3 extends over 16 amino acids. The J segment lost 3 bases and the V segment lost 0 bases, leaving 5 bases of the junction unmatched. Germline V gives CDR1 LNHNV, CDR2 YYDKDF (reference sequence). This CDR3 is CATSREGLAVYNEQFF. CDR3 DNA sequence: TGTGCCACCAGCAGAGAAGGGCTAGCGGTCTACAATGAGCAGTTCTTC.

This clone has just one count. This chain uses TRBV5-1 with TRBJ1-1; 9 positions match TRBD1. Trimming cost V 4 bases and J 1 base; bases outside gene matches: 5. The germline V gene encodes CDR1 SGHRS and CDR2 YFSETQ. The CDR3 runs 15 residues. CDR3 loop: CASSLIQGANTEAFF. Written as DNA, the CDR3 is TGCGCCAGCAGCCTAATACAGGGGGCGAACACTGAAGCTTTCTTT.

The chain employs TRBV28 and TRBJ2-1; 9 bases map to TRBD2. Germline V gene lookup returns CDR1 MDHEN and CDR2 SYDVKM. V gave up 6 bases and J gave up 12 bases; unmatched junction bases: 15. The CDR3 runs to 15 residues. CDR3 in amino acids: CASRPSGATTHGQFF. CDR3 DNA: TGTGCCAGCAGGCCTAGCGGGGCGACCACCCATGGGCAGTTCTTC.

The V call is TRBV24-1, the J call TRBJ2-3; D gene unclear. The CDR3 runs 15 residues. Germline CDR1 is KGHDR and CDR2 is SFDVKD. V was clipped by 4 bases and J by 6 bases, with 16 bases between them. This chain's CDR3 is CATSDRAMYSDTQYF. DNA for the CDR3: TGTGCCACCAGTGACCGCGCCATGTATTCGGATACGCAGTATTTT.

This clone was counted a single time. The V gene is TRBV19, the J gene TRBJ1-3; D gene unclear. The germline V and J ends were trimmed by 3 bases and 0 bases, with 9 bases remaining between them. The CDR3 loop spans 15 amino acids. Per germline, CDR1 LNHDA and CDR2 SQIVND (reference sequence). CDR3 bases: TGTGCCAGTAGTATGGTCAGTATCTCTGGAAACACCATATATTTT. Translating it yields CASSMVSISGNTIYF.

This clone came up a few times. This chain connects TRBV11-2 to TRBJ2-7, with D maybe TRBD1 (5 bases). Germline V CDR1 and CDR2: SGHAT, FQNNGV. The CDR3 has 13 amino acids. Deletions cut 0 bases from V and 7 bases from J, with 10 bases between. CDR3 loop: CASSLEDNSEQYF. DNA of the CDR3: TGTGCCAGCAGCTTAGAGGACAACTCAGAGCAGTACTTC.

Regarding this clone: Other DNA sequences in this sample translate to the same CDR3. V is TRBV7-9 and J is TRBJ2-7; D may be TRBD1 (6 bases). The ends were cut back, 4 bases at V and 2 bases at J, with 12 bases in the middle. Germline CDR1 is SEHNR and CDR2 is FQNEAQ (reference sequence). The CDR3 has 14 residues. CDR3 loop: CASSSPGQAYEQYF. For the CDR3, the DNA is TGTGCCAGCAGCTCACCGGGACAAGCCTACGAGCAGTACTTC.

V is TRBV19 and J is TRBJ2-3; D is unclear. Trimming stripped 6 bases from V and 5 bases from J, with 12 bases between. CDR3 size: 13 residues. Germline V gene lookup returns CDR1 LNHDA and CDR2 SQIVND (reference sequence). The CDR3 DNA sequence: TGTGCCAGTAGGTCGCCTCCGGGAGATACGCAGTATTTT. Translating it yields CASRSPPGDTQYF.